Below are 22 T cell receptor beta chains sequenced from a single sample in a study of long-term antiretroviral therapy in people with HIV. Sequencing relied on immunoSEQ assay v3.0, run at survey level. TCRdb's copy holds only in-frame clones and misses some; the assay was immunoSEQ multiplex PCR. Among around 24,000 clones, around 83% were seen once, and the ten largest hold around a quarter. Specimen: unsorted PBMCs, collected 0.4 years after starting antiretroviral therapy. The receptor set was obtained from a man aged 45-60 years with HIV.

The chain is built from TRBV4-1 and TRBJ2-5; 9 bases match TRBD2. The CDR3 is 17 amino acids. The V and J ends lost 0 bases and 4 bases, in that order; junction bases with no gene match: 9. The germline gives CDR1 MGHRA, CDR2 YSYEKL. The CDR3 reads CASSQDWAGGPGETQYF. CDR3 coding DNA: TGCGCCAGCAGCCAAGATTGGGCGGGGGGGCCCGGAGAGACCCAGTACTTC.

J is TRBJ2-1 and V is TRBV28; D gene unclear. Per germline, CDR1 MDHEN and CDR2 SYDVKM. With 5 bases removed from V and 5 bases from J, the gap between germline ends came to 16 bases. The CDR3 runs 15 residues. The CDR3 coding sequence is TGTGCCAGCAGTCTCGGGCCGGGTTTCCACAATGAGCAGTTCTTC. It codes for CASSLGPGFHNEQFF. Supplemented by reference TRBV28 and TRBJ2-1, the full variable domain reads DVKVTQSSRYLVKRTGEKVFLECVQDMDHENMFWYRQDPGLGLRLIYFSYDVKMKEKGDIPEGYSVSREKKERFSLILESASTNQTSMYLCASSLGPGFHNEQFFGPGTRLTVL.

The chain is built from TRBV27 and TRBJ2-7; D unresolved. Germline V gene lookup returns CDR1 MNHEY and CDR2 SMNVEV (reference sequence). With 4 bases removed from V and 2 bases from J, the gap between germline ends came to 12 bases. This CDR3 has 14 amino acids. The CDR3 DNA is TGTGCCAGCAGTTCGGGCCCCTACACCTACGAGCAGTACTTC. Amino acids: CASSSGPYTYEQYF.

The chain links TRBV30 to TRBJ1-2, with unresolved D. This CDR3 spans 12 amino acids. V lost 2 bases to trimming and J lost 8 bases, with 12 bases between them. Looked up from germline, CDR1 is GTSNPN and CDR2 is SVGIG (reference sequence). The CDR3: CAWSPDKGGYTF. In DNA, the CDR3 is TGTGCCTGGAGTCCCGACAAGGGAGGCTACACCTTC.

The chain has TRBV19 and TRBJ2-6, with unresolved D. Looked up from germline, CDR1 is LNHDA and CDR2 is SQIVND (reference sequence). CDR3 length: 13 residues. Trimming stripped 2 bases from V and 1 base from J, with 0 bases between. DNA for the CDR3: TGTGCCAGTAGTATATCTGGGGCCAACGTCCTGACTTTC. It encodes CASSISGANVLTF.

This rearrangement joins TRBV14 to TRBJ1-1, with D perhaps TRBD1 (6 bases). The V gene's germline CDR1 is SGHDN and CDR2 FVKESK. Trimming pared 0 bases from V and 5 bases from J, leaving 10 bases between. The CDR3 is 14 residues long. The CDR3 here is CASSQDRGRTEAFF. The CDR3 nucleotides read TGTGCCAGCAGCCAAGACAGGGGAAGGACTGAAGCTTTCTTT.

This clone was seen just once. The chain links TRBV25-1 to TRBJ2-5; 8 bases are a match to TRBD1. Trimming at V came to 3 bases and at J to 5 bases, leaving 11 bases not matched to a gene. Germline V gives CDR1 MGHDK, CDR2 SYGVNS. The CDR3 extends over 16 amino acids. For the CDR3, the DNA is TGTGCCAGCAGTGACTTACGTCCAGGGGGCGTGGAGACCCAGTACTTC. Amino acid sequence: CASSDLRPGGVETQYF.

This rearrangement joins TRBV29-1 to TRBJ2-1; D may match TRBD1 or TRBD2 (7 bases each). The germline V and J ends were trimmed by 7 bases and 4 bases, with 20 bases remaining between them. Germline-derived CDR1 and CDR2 are SQVTM and ANQGSEA. The CDR3 length is 15 residues. The CDR3 here is CSAAQGGAVYNEQFF. The CDR3 DNA is TGCAGCGCCGCCCAGGGGGGGGCGGTATACAATGAGCAGTTCTTC.

V usage is TRBV7-9 and J usage is TRBJ2-5; 7 bases map to TRBD1. Unmatched junction bases numbered 8, after V lost 8 bases and J lost 5 bases. This CDR3 spans 13 amino acids. The germline V gene has CDR1 SEHNR and CDR2 FQNEAQ (reference sequence). The CDR3 region is CASQDRAWETQYF. DNA for the CDR3: TGTGCCAGCCAAGACAGGGCGTGGGAGACCCAGTACTTC.

This clone was counted only a few times. The chain joins TRBV13 to TRBJ1-2; 9 bases are shared with TRBD1. This CDR3 has 14 residues. The V and J ends lost 0 bases and 8 bases, in that order; junction bases with no gene match: 4. Germline values: CDR1 PRHDT, CDR2 FYEKMQ (reference sequence). CDR3 region: CASSLGTGGLGYTF. CDR3 sequence (DNA): TGTGCCAGCAGCTTAGGGACAGGGGGTCTGGGCTACACCTTC.

J is TRBJ2-2 and V is TRBV28; 8 positions match TRBD2. The CDR3 spans 15 residues. Germline V gene sequence: CDR1 MDHEN, CDR2 SYDVKM. The ends lost 6 bases at V and 0 bases at J; junction bases unmatched: 3. The DNA for the CDR3 is TGTGCCAGCAGCCCCGGGAGGGCGAACACCGGGGAGCTGTTTTTT. It translates to CASSPGRANTGELFF.

CDR3 nucleotides: TGCGCCAGCAGAGTCGGGGCGGTCTACGAGCAGTACTTC. Protein: CASRVGAVYEQYF. The V and J genes are TRBV5-1 and TRBJ2-7, with D perhaps given as TRBD1 or TRBD2 (5 bases each). This CDR3 is built from 13 residues. Trimming took 5 bases from V and 3 from J, leaving 12 bases between them. The germline V gene has CDR1 SGHRS and CDR2 YFSETQ.

The V and J genes are TRBV5-4 and TRBJ2-7; unclear D gene. The CDR3 length is 15 residues. Germline CDR1 and CDR2: SGHNT and YYREEE (reference sequence). V was clipped by 1 base and J by 1 base, with 12 bases between them. CDR3 coding DNA: TGTGCCAGCAGCTTGCCTGGCGGATCATCCTACGAGCAGTACTTC. This encodes CASSLPGGSSYEQYF.

The J gene is TRBJ1-2, the V gene TRBV6-1, with a weak D call TRBD1 (5 bases). There are 14 residues in the CDR3. Germline lookup yields CDR1 MNHNS and CDR2 SASEGT. V was pared by 8 bases and J by 4 bases, with 17 bases between. The CDR3 spells CASDSRQRRYGYTF. The CDR3 region has the DNA TGTGCCAGCGATTCAAGACAGAGACGCTATGGCTACACCTTC.

V and J are TRBV6-1 and TRBJ2-3; D perhaps matches TRBD1 (5 bases). The germline V gene has CDR1 MNHNS and CDR2 SASEGT. Between the trimmed V and J ends, which lost 1 base and 2 bases, there was a span of 13 bases. The CDR3 has 16 residues. CDR3 coding DNA: TGTGCCAGCAGTGAAGGGCGGCAGGGATTCACAGATACGCAGTATTTT. Translation: CASSEGRQGFTDTQYF.

This clone came up a few times. This rearrangement joins TRBV4-1 to TRBJ1-2; the match to TRBD1 covers 8 bases. The CDR3 spans 17 residues. V shed 2 bases, J shed 4 bases, and the junction held 12 bases outside the gene matches. Germline V gives CDR1 MGHRA, CDR2 YSYEKL. This chain's CDR3 is CASSQFSDRVSLYGYTF. DNA for the CDR3: TGCGCCAGCAGCCAATTCTCGGACAGGGTATCCCTCTATGGCTACACCTTC.

The chain employs TRBV7-2 and TRBJ1-4; D is unclear. Per the germline V gene, CDR1 is SGHTA and CDR2 is FQGNSA. Trimming stripped 4 bases from V and 0 bases from J, with 6 bases between. The CDR3 consists of 14 residues. The CDR3 DNA sequence: TGTGCCAGCAGCTCACATGCAACTAATGAAAAACTGTTTTTT. Amino acid sequence: CASSSHATNEKLFF.

This chain uses TRBV6-5 with TRBJ1-2; TRBD1 matches at 10 bases. V lost 8 bases and J lost 0; bases outside the gene matches: 3. Per germline, CDR1 MNHEY and CDR2 SVGAGI. The CDR3 spans 14 residues. The CDR3, as DNA: TGTGCCAGCCGGACAGGGGGATCTAACTATGGCTACACCTTC. It encodes CASRTGGSNYGYTF.

The V call is TRBV7-8, the J call TRBJ1-1; maybe TRBD1 (6 bases). Trimming removed 2 bases at V and 8 bases at J, with 15 bases between. Per germline, CDR1 SGHVS and CDR2 FQNEAQ. CDR3 length equals 14 residues. CDR3 sequence reads: CASSLMTGGLEAFF. For the CDR3, the DNA is TGTGCCAGCAGCTTAATGACAGGCGGGCTGGAAGCTTTCTTT. Supplemented by reference TRBV7-8 and TRBJ1-1, the full variable domain reads GAGVSQSPRYKVAKRGQDVALRCDPISGHVSLFWYQQALGQGPEFLTYFQNEAQLDKSGLPSDRFFAERPEGSVSTLKIQRTQQEDSAVYLCASSLMTGGLEAFFGQGTRLTVV.

The chain couples TRBV28 to TRBJ2-7; 8 bases agree with TRBD1. V dropped 6 bases and J dropped 3; count of bases not matched to a gene: 7. The CDR3 is made up of 14 amino acids. The V gene's germline CDR1 is MDHEN and CDR2 SYDVKM. Here the CDR3 DNA reads TGTGCCAGCAGGCGACAGGGGTTAGGCTACGAGCAGTACTTC. This encodes CASRRQGLGYEQYF.

CDR3 nucleotide sequence: TGCGCCAGCAGCTTGGGTGGGTCTCTCTACAATGAGCAGTTCTTC. It translates to CASSLGGSLYNEQFF. The chain couples TRBV5-1 to TRBJ2-1; no clear D gene. V lost 0 bases to trimming and J lost 3 bases, with 10 bases between them. The germline CDR1 and CDR2 sequences are SGHRS and YFSETQ. The length of the CDR3 is 15 residues.

The chain is built from TRBV7-2 and TRBJ1-4; D not resolved. The CDR3 has 16 amino acids. CDR1 and CDR2 (germline): SGHTA, FQGNSA. V lost 4 bases, J lost 0 bases, and 12 bases lay in between. The CDR3: CASSSSRRTTNEKLFF. The DNA of the CDR3 is TGTGCCAGCAGCTCCTCCCGACGGACAACTAATGAAAAACTGTTTTTT.